The sequence of this T cell receptor (beta chain) was determined in a study of identical twins. This CDR3 comprises 12 residues. CDR1 DFQATT and CDR2 SNEGSKA come from the germline V gene (reference sequence). V was trimmed by 7 bases and J by 4 bases, leaving 13 bases between them. This clonotype occurred many times. What it recognizes is unknown. One entry per CDR3 protein results from TCRdb running MiXCR on the 5' RACE reads. Among more than 200,000 distinct CDR3 sequences listed, 11% to 15% were seen once. Study conclusions and caveats: Excess low generation probability was seen in twin-shared out-of-frame alpha sequences.

The sample comprised memory (CD45RO+) T cells sorted from blood. The receptor was isolated from a woman between 18 and 29 years old in good health. The chain uses TRBV20-1 and TRBJ2-5, with D perhaps TRBD1 or TRBD2 (5 bases each). As DNA, the CDR3 is TGCAGTGGGGATGGGGGATCAGAGACCCAGTACTTC. It is translated as CSGDGGSETQYF.